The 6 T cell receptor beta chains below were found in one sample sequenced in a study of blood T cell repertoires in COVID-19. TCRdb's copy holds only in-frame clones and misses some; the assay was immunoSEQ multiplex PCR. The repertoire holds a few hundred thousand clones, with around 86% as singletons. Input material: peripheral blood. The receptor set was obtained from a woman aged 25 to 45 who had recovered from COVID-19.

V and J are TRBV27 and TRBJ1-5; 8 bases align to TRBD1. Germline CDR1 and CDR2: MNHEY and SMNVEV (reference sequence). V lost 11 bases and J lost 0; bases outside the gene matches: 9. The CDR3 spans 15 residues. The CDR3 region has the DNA TGTGCCGGAGACAGGGGAGGAGATAGCAATCAGCCCCAGCATTTT. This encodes CAGDRGGDSNQPQHF.

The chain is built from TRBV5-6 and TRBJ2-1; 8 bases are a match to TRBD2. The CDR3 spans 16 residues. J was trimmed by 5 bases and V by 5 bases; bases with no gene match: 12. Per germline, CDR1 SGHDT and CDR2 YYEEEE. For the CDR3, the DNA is TGTGCCAGCAGTGGCCCGGGAGCGGGAGACCACAATGAGCAGTTCTTC. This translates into CASSGPGAGDHNEQFF.

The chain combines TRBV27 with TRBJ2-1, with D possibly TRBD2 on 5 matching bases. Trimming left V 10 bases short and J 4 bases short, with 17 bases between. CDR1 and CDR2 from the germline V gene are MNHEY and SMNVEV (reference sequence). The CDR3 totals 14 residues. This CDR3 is CATKVSGRYNEQFF. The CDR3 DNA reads TGTGCCACCAAGGTATCGGGGAGATACAATGAGCAGTTCTTC.

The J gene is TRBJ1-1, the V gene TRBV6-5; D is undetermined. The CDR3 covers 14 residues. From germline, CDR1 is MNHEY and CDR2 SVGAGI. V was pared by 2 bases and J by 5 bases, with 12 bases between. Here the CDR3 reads CASSYDGGRTEAFF. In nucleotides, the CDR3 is TGTGCCAGCAGTTACGACGGAGGTCGGACTGAAGCTTTCTTT.

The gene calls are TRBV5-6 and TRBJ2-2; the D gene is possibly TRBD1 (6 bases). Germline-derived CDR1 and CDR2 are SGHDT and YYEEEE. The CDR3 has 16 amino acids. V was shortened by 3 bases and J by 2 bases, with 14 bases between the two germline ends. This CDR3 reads CASSSRTVGNTGELFF. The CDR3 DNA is TGTGCCAGCAGCTCAAGGACAGTTGGCAACACCGGGGAGCTGTTTTTT. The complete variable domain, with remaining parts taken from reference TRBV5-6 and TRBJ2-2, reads DAGVTQSPTHLIKTRGQQVTLRCSPKSGHDTVSWYQQALGQGPQFIFQYYEEEERQRGNFPDRFSGHQFPNYSSELNVNALLLGDSALYLCASSSRTVGNTGELFFGEGSRLTVL.

Here the CDR3 reads CASSRRGQANTEAFF. Written as DNA, the CDR3 is TGTGCCAGCAGTCGCCGAGGACAGGCGAACACTGAAGCTTTCTTT. The chain links TRBV5-8 to TRBJ1-1; 7 bases map to TRBD1. Germline V lookup: CDR1 SGHTS, CDR2 YDEGEE. The CDR3 sequence is 15 residues long. The V and J ends lost 5 bases and 1 base, in that order; junction bases with no gene match: 8. Full variable domain (missing parts from reference TRBV5-8 and TRBJ1-1): EAGVTQSPTHLIKTRGQQATLRCSPISGHTSVYWYQQALGLGLQFLLWYDEGEERNRGNFPPRFSGRQFPNYSSELNVNALELEDSALYLCASSRRGQANTEAFFGQGTRLTVV.